This passage covers 10 T cell receptor beta chains from one sample sequenced in a study of shared clonotypes between healthy human individuals. The protocol was immunoSEQ multiplex PCR, while the TCRdb copy is restricted to in-frame clones and leaves out a portion. The repertoire holds over a million clones, with roughly 97% as singletons. The material sequenced was naive CD4+ T cells sorted from blood. Regarding subset: CD45RA+ positively selected. The receptors stem from a man aged 25-45 years in good health.

The chain is built from TRBV27 and TRBJ2-1, with 14 nucleotides matching TRBD2. The germline V gene has CDR1 MNHEY and CDR2 SMNVEV (reference sequence). Trimming cost V 8 bases and J 10 bases; bases outside gene matches: 16. The CDR3 extends over 17 amino acids. CDR3 region: CASGALPGLAGADEQFF. DNA of the CDR3: TGTGCCAGCGGCGCCCTACCGGGACTAGCGGGAGCGGACGAGCAGTTCTTC.

This clone has a single count. The chain combines TRBV28 with TRBJ2-3; 15 nucleotides line up with TRBD2. Germline CDR1 reads MDHEN; CDR2 reads SYDVKM. The CDR3 totals 20 residues. The ends lost 6 bases at V and 2 bases at J; junction bases unmatched: 15. As DNA, the CDR3 is TGTGCCAGCAGGGCCACCGGGACTAGCGGGAGGTGGGGGGCCACAGATACGCAGTATTTT. Protein sequence: CASRATGTSGRWGATDTQYF.

This clone was recorded once. This chain joins TRBV11-3 and TRBJ2-2; D is ambiguous. Trimming pared 5 bases from V and 5 bases from J, leaving 6 bases between. This CDR3 has 12 residues. Per germline, CDR1 SGHNT and CDR2 YENEEA. This CDR3 reads CASSKGTGELFF. CDR3 DNA: TGTGCCAGCAGCAAAGGGACCGGGGAGCTGTTTTTT.

This clone was detected only once. The sample has other DNA sequences that encode this CDR3 too. V gene TRBV5-4 combines with J gene TRBJ2-7; D unresolved. V was clipped by 2 bases and J by 5 bases, with 8 bases between them. This CDR3 has 12 residues. Germline V gene data show CDR1 as SGHNT and CDR2 as YYREEE (reference sequence). The CDR3 loop is CASSFDWDEQYF. The CDR3 DNA sequence: TGTGCCAGCAGCTTCGACTGGGACGAGCAGTACTTC.

The rearrangement uses TRBV5-1 and TRBJ1-2; D gene ambiguous. CDR1 is SGHRS and CDR2 is YFSETQ in the germline V gene. CDR3 length: 12 amino acids. Trimming removed 1 base from V and 8 bases from J, with 9 bases in between. The CDR3: CASSLYQGGYTF. For the CDR3, the DNA is TGCGCCAGCAGCTTGTATCAAGGGGGCTACACCTTC.

This clone was seen just once. CDR3: CASSRGPPDTQYF. The CDR3 DNA reads TGTGCCAGCAGCAGGGGCCCCCCCGATACGCAGTATTTT. This chain joins TRBV5-5 and TRBJ2-3, with D perhaps TRBD1 (5 bases). Between the trimmed V and J ends, which lost 4 bases and 6 bases, there was a span of 12 bases. The CDR3 runs to 13 residues. Germline-derived CDR1 and CDR2 are SGHKS and YYEKEE (reference sequence).

The V gene is TRBV27, the J gene TRBJ2-2; D is unclear. This CDR3 region has 13 residues. Trimming took off 6 bases at V and 3 bases at J, with 8 bases between the two ends. Per germline, CDR1 MNHEY and CDR2 SMNVEV (reference sequence). CDR3 coding DNA: TGTGCCAGCAGCCTTACAGACACCGGGGAGCTGTTTTTT. It codes for CASSLTDTGELFF.

The chain has TRBV5-5 and TRBJ1-2; a possible D gene is TRBD1 (5 bases). CDR3 length equals 16 residues. CDR1 is SGHKS, CDR2 YYEKEE, per germline (reference sequence). With 0 bases removed from V and 4 bases from J, the gap between germline ends came to 16 bases. The CDR3 DNA follows: TGTGCCAGCAGCTTGGACTTGCAGGGAACGGGCTATGGCTACACCTTC. This codes for CASSLDLQGTGYGYTF.

The chain links TRBV15 to TRBJ2-7; no definite D call. Germline CDR1 is LNHNV and CDR2 is YYDKDF (reference sequence). Trimming left V 0 bases short and J 6 bases short, with 12 bases between. This CDR3 contains 14 residues. The CDR3 spells CATSRDSPVPEQYF. The CDR3 DNA reads as TGTGCCACCAGCAGAGATTCCCCAGTTCCCGAGCAGTACTTC.

The chain links TRBV28 to TRBJ1-3; D is uncertain. The CDR3 runs to 13 residues. V shed 7 bases and J shed 4 bases, with 11 bases lying between them. Germline V gene lookup returns CDR1 MDHEN and CDR2 SYDVKM. CDR3 nucleotide sequence: TGTGCCAGCACCGAGATACCAGGAAACACCATATATTTT. This sequence encodes CASTEIPGNTIYF. The full variable domain, its missing parts supplied by reference TRBV28 and TRBJ1-3, is DVKVTQSSRYLVKRTGEKVFLECVQDMDHENMFWYRQDPGLGLRLIYFSYDVKMKEKGDIPEGYSVSREKKERFSLILESASTNQTSMYLCASTEIPGNTIYFGEGSWLTVV.